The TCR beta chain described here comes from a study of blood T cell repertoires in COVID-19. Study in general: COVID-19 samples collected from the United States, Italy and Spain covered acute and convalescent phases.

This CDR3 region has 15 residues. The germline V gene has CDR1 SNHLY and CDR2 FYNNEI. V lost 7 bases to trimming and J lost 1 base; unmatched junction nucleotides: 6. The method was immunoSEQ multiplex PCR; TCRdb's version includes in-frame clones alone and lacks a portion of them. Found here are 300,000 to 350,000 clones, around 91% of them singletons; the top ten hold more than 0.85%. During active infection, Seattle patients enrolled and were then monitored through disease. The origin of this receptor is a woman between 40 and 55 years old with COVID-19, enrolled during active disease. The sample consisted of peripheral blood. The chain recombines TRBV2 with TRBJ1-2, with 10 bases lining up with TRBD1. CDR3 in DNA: TGTGCCAGCAACCGGGACAGGGGCCTTAACTATGGCTACACCTTC. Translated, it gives CASNRDRGLNYGYTF.